This paragraph covers one T cell receptor beta chain sequence. Some clones are missing from TCRdb's copy, which holds only in-frame ones; the method was immunoSEQ multiplex PCR. In the table there are tens of thousands of clones, roughly 84% of which are singletons. The CDR3 spans 13 residues. Looked up from germline, CDR1 is WSHSY and CDR2 is SAAADI. V was pared by 8 bases and J by 4 bases, with 7 bases of the junction left unmatched. The sample is drawn from a study of control samples from healthy donors and cancer patients. The TCR originated in a woman in her forties or fifties in good health. The sequenced sample was blood. The V and J genes are TRBV10-2 and TRBJ2-5; 7 nucleotides align to TRBD1. CDR3 DNA: TGCGCCAGCCGAGACAGGGAAGGAGAGACCCAGTACTTC. Protein product: CASRDREGETQYF.